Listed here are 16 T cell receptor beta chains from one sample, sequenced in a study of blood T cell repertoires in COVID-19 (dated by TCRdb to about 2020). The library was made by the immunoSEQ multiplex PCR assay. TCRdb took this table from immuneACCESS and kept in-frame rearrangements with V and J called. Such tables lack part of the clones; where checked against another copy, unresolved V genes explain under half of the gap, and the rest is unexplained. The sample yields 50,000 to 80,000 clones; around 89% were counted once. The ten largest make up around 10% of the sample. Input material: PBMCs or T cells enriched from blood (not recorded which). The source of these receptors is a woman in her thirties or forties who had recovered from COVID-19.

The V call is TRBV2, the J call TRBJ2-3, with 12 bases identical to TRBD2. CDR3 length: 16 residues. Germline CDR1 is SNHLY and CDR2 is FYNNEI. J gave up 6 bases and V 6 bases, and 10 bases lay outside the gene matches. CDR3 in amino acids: CASRDLRLAGADTQYF. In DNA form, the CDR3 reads TGTGCCAGCAGAGACCTAAGACTAGCGGGAGCGGATACGCAGTATTTT.

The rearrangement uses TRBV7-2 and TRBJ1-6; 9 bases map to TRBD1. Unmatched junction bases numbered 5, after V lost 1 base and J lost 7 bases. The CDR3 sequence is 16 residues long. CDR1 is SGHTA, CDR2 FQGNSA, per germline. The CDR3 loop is CASSLGGGQGNSPLHF. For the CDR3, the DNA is TGTGCCAGCAGCTTAGGGGGGGGACAGGGAAATTCACCCCTCCACTTT.

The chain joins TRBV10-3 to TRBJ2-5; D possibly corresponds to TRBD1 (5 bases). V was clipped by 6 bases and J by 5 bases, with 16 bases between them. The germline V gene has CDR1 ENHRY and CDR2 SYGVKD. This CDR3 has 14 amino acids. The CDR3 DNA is TGTGCCATCAGGGTAGGGGCCCCCCGGGAGACCCAGTACTTC. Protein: CAIRVGAPRETQYF.

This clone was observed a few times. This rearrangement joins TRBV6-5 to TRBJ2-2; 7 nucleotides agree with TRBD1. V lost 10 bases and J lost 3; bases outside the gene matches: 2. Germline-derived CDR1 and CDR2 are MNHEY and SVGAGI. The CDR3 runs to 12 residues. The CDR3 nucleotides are TGTGCCACTACAGGGGACACCGGGGAGCTGTTTTTT. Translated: CATTGDTGELFF.

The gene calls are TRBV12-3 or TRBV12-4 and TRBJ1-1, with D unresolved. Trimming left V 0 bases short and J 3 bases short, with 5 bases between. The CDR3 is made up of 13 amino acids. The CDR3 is CASSLAGDTEAFF. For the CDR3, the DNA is TGTGCCAGCAGTTTAGCAGGAGACACTGAAGCTTTCTTT.

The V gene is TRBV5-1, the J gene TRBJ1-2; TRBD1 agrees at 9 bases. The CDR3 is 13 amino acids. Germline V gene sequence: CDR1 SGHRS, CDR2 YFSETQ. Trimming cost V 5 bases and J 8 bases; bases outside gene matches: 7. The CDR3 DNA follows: TGCGCCAGCAGAACCGACAGGGGGGCCGGCTACACCTTC. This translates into CASRTDRGAGYTF.

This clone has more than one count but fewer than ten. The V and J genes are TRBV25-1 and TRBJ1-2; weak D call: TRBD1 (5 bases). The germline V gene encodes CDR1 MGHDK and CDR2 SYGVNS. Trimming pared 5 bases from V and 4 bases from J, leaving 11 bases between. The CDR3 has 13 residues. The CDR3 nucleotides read TGTGCCAGCAGTATAGACAGCCTCTATGGCTACACCTTC. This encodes CASSIDSLYGYTF.

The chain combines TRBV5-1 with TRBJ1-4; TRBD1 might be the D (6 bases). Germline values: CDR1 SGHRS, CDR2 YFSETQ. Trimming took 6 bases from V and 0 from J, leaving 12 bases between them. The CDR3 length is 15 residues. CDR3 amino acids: CASKGGTSTNEKLFF. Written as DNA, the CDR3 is TGCGCCAGCAAGGGGGGGACTTCAACTAATGAAAAACTGTTTTTT.

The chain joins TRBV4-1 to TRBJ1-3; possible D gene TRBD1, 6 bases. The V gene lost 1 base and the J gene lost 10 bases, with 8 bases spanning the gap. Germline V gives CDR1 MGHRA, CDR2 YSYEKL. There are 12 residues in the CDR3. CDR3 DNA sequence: TGCGCCAGCAGCCAAGGAGGGGGTACCATATATTTT. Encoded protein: CASSQGGGTIYF.

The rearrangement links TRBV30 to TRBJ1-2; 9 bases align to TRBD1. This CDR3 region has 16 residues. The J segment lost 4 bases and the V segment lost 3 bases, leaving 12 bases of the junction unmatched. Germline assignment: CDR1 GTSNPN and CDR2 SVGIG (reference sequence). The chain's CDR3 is CAWRVEQGALLYGYTF. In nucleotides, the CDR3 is TGTGCCTGGAGAGTGGAACAGGGGGCCCTTCTCTATGGCTACACCTTC. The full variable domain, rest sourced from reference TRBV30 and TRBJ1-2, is SQTIHQWPATLVQPVGSPLSLECTVEGTSNPNLYWYRQAAGRGLQLLFYSVGIGQISSEVPQNLSASRPQDRQFILSSKKLLLSDSGFYLCAWRVEQGALLYGYTFGSGTRLTVV.

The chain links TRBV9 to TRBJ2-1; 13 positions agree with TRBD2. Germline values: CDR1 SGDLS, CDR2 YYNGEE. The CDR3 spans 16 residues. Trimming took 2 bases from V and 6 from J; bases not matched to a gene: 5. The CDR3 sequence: CASSVLTSGGANEQFF. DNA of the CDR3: TGTGCCAGCAGCGTCCTAACTAGCGGGGGGGCCAATGAGCAGTTCTTC.

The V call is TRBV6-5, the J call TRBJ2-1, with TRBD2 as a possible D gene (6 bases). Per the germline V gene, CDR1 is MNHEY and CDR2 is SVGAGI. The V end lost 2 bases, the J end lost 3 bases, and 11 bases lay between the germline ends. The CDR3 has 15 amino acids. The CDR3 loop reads CASSYGGTIYNEQFF. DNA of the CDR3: TGTGCCAGCAGTTACGGGGGGACCATCTACAATGAGCAGTTCTTC.

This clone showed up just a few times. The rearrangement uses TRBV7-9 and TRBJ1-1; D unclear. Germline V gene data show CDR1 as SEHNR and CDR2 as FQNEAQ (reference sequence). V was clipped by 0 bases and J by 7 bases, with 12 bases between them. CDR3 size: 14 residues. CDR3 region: CASSLAPMIDEAFF. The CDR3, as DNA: TGTGCCAGCAGCTTAGCCCCCATGATAGATGAAGCTTTCTTT.

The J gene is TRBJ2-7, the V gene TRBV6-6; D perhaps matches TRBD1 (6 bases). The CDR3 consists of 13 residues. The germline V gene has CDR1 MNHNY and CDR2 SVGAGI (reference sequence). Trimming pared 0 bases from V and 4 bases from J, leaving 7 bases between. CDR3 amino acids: CASSYSTGYEQYF. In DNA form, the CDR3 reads TGTGCCAGCAGTTACTCGACAGGTTACGAGCAGTACTTC.

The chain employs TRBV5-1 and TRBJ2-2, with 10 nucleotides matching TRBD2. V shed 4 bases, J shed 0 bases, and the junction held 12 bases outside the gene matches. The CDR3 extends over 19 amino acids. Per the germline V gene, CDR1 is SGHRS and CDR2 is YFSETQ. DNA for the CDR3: TGCGCCAGCAGCGGGGGGGTCCGAGGACTAGCGGCGAACACCGGGGAGCTGTTTTTT. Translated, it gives CASSGGVRGLAANTGELFF.

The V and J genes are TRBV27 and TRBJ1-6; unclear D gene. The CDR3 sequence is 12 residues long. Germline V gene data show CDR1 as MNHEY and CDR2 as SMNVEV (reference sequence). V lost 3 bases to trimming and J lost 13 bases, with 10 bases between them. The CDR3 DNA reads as TGTGCCAGCAGTTTGGGCCCCCCTCCCCTCCACTTT. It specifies CASSLGPPPLHF.